The T cell receptor (beta chain) described here comes from a study of blood T cell repertoires in COVID-19. Study at large: Italy, Spain and the United States were the sources of the convalescent and acute COVID-19 samples. PBMCs, B-cell-depleted T cells, or T cells provided the cDNA or gDNA that made up the material.

Original processing methods: Researchers report that nucleated cell counts were estimated from reference gene primer amplification. The data were produced by immunoSEQ multiplex PCR, yet TCRdb's version contains in-frame clones alone and is incomplete. That table furnishes V, J and clone size, whereas the DNA furnished D and trimming. The repertoire consists of about 390,000 clones, with around nine tenths occurring once and the leading ten covering roughly 9.4%. Cohorts were assigned according to the clinical history that participants reported. This CDR3 is built from 14 residues. The germline V and J ends were trimmed by 7 bases and 1 base, with 13 bases remaining between them. Germline V gene sequence: CDR1 SEHNR, CDR2 FQNEAQ (reference sequence).

Sequenced: PBMCs or T cells enriched from blood (not recorded which). The receptor comes from a woman aged 50 to 65 who had recovered from COVID-19. The chain has TRBV7-9 and TRBJ1-1; D might be TRBD1 (5 bases). The CDR3 here is CASTAGLRNTEAFF. The CDR3 DNA reads as TGTGCCAGCACCGCGGGACTGCGGAACACTGAAGCTTTCTTT.